This entry describes one T cell receptor beta chain. Its specificity is unknown. The same CDR3 is also encoded by other DNA sequences in this sample. The data originate from a study of shared clonotypes between healthy human individuals. Study context: Sampling drew on donors who were a couple of women and three men aged 18 to 49. CD8 memory received one plate per donor, CD8 naive two, CD4 memory three and CD4 naive three. Whole-study findings and limits: Clonotypes shared by all four donors outscored non-shared clonotypes in generation probability.

Deep was the level used in running the assay. Sequencing was performed with immunoSEQ multiplex PCR; in TCRdb, only in-frame clones are kept and a portion is missing. Of fewer than 3 million clones listed, less than 95% are singletons. From germline, CDR1 is LNHDA and CDR2 SQIVND (reference sequence). V was trimmed by 5 bases and J by 1 base, leaving 8 bases between them. The CDR3 has 13 residues. The V gene is TRBV19, the J gene TRBJ1-1, with D perhaps TRBD1 (5 bases). Sequenced sample: naive CD4+ T cells from PBMCs. Subset specified: CD45RA+ positively selected. The TCR sequence derives from a young man in good health. Some clones in this sample may be carry-over from other donors' samples. The chain's CDR3 is CASSVQGNTEAFF. Here the CDR3 DNA reads TGTGCCAGTAGTGTTCAGGGGAACACTGAAGCTTTCTTT.